This TCR beta chain was captured by sequencing in a study of neurological immune-mediated disorders. Study background: Disease course was recorded as relapsing-remitting for about 30 and secondary progressive for about 9% of the roughly 34 multiple sclerosis patients.

TCRdb itself ran the 5' RACE reads through MiXCR, one entry per CDR3 protein. The table records 95,000 or so distinct CDR3 sequences, 3.5% of them present only once. V gave up 5 bases and J gave up 8 bases, with 19 bases separating them. Germline loops: CDR1 LGHNA, CDR2 YNFKEQ. This CDR3 has 16 amino acids. This clonotype was counted many times. The specimen was PBMCs. The chain combines TRBV4-2 with TRBJ1-6; possible D gene TRBD1, 5 bases. The receptor was isolated from a woman aged 18-29 years with multiple sclerosis. CDR3 amino acids: CASSYGGGNTDSPLHF. Written as DNA, the CDR3 is TGTGCCAGCAGCTACGGGGGGGGGAATACCGATTCACCCCTCCACTTT.